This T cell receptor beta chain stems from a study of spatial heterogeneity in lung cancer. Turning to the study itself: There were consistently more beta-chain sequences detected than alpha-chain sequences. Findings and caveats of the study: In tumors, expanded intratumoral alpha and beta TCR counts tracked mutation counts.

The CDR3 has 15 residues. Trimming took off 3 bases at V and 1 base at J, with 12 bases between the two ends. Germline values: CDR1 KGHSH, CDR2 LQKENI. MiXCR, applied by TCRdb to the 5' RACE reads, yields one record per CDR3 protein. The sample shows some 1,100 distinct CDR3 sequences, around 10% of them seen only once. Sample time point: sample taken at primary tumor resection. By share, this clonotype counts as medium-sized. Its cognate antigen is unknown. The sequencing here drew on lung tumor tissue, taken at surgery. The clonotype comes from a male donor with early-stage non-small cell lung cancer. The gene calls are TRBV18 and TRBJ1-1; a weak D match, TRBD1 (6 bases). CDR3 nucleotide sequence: TGTGCCAGCTCACCCTTTTCGACAGGGAACACTGAAGCTTTCTTT. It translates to CASSPFSTGNTEAFF.